These T cell receptor beta chains were read from a single sample in a study of blood T cell repertoires in COVID-19. The data were produced by immunoSEQ multiplex PCR, yet TCRdb's version contains in-frame clones alone and is incomplete. The repertoire holds 200,000 to 250,000 clones, with 82% as singletons. Sequenced: PBMCs or T cells enriched from blood (not recorded which). Source of these receptors: a woman aged 55-69 years who had recovered from COVID-19. Both conserved end residues are part of each CDR3.

j_gene: TRBJ1-5
v_gene: TRBV18
CDR3aa: CASSKTRDRVNQPQHF

j_gene: TRBJ1-1
v_gene: TRBV5-6
CDR3aa: CASSGPTGTTEAFF

j_gene: TRBJ1-2
v_gene: TRBV5-5
CDR3aa: CASSLIRQGAAGGYTF

j_gene: TRBJ1-4
v_gene: TRBV5-1
CDR3aa: CASTEGANEKLFF

j_gene: TRBJ2-3
v_gene: TRBV12-3/TRBV12-4
CDR3aa: CASSTRVGDTQYF

j_gene: TRBJ1-2
v_gene: TRBV10-3
CDR3aa: CATTGQANYGYTF

j_gene: TRBJ2-3
v_gene: TRBV6-5
CDR3aa: CASTLGDTDTQYF

j_gene: TRBJ1-2
v_gene: TRBV27
CDR3aa: CASSSRDRVSYTF

j_gene: TRBJ2-1
v_gene: TRBV7-2
CDR3aa: CASSSAASGRVYNEQFF

j_gene: TRBJ1-1
v_gene: TRBV2
CDR3aa: CATHLLRQNTEAFF

j_gene: TRBJ2-7
v_gene: TRBV5-6
CDR3aa: CASSLWLATSYEQYF

j_gene: TRBJ2-7
v_gene: TRBV7-2
CDR3aa: CASSLALGLRSYEQYF

j_gene: TRBJ1-2
v_gene: TRBV24-1
CDR3aa: CATSDLGGGYTF

j_gene: TRBJ2-1
v_gene: TRBV15
CDR3aa: CATSRGRGEQFF

j_gene: TRBJ1-2
v_gene: TRBV7-2
CDR3aa: CASSLTGPSGGYTF

j_gene: TRBJ2-2
v_gene: TRBV19
CDR3aa: CASSTLRTGGTGELFF

j_gene: TRBJ2-2
v_gene: TRBV11-2
CDR3aa: CASSETVTAGELFF

j_gene: TRBJ1-3
v_gene: TRBV12-5
CDR3aa: CASGFQGLGNTIYF

j_gene: TRBJ2-7
v_gene: TRBV29-1
CDR3aa: CSVTSGSYEQYF

j_gene: TRBJ2-3
v_gene: TRBV5-1
CDR3aa: CASSLGFSDTSGDTQYF

j_gene: TRBJ1-1
v_gene: TRBV27
CDR3aa: CASSLSRSEREAFF

j_gene: TRBJ2-2
v_gene: TRBV3-1/TRBV3-2
CDR3aa: CASSPRGLAGQTGELFF

j_gene: TRBJ2-7
v_gene: TRBV18
CDR3aa: CASSLPSSYEQYF

j_gene: TRBJ1-2
v_gene: TRBV10-3
CDR3aa: CAISESSRTVFYGYTF

j_gene: TRBJ1-2
v_gene: TRBV19
CDR3aa: CASSIEFGVERYGYTF

j_gene: TRBJ2-3
v_gene: TRBV6-5
CDR3aa: CASTLAGVWSDTQYF

j_gene: TRBJ2-5
v_gene: TRBV5-6
CDR3aa: CASSLVQGLGETQYF

j_gene: TRBJ1-2
v_gene: TRBV5-1
CDR3aa: CASSLNPQDGYTF

j_gene: TRBJ1-2
v_gene: TRBV7-2
CDR3aa: CASSLGTGGIYGYTF

j_gene: TRBJ2-2
v_gene: TRBV5-1
CDR3aa: CASSLGNGNTGELFF

j_gene: TRBJ2-7
v_gene: TRBV5-5
CDR3aa: CASSLSTSGSPTYEQYF

j_gene: TRBJ1-4
v_gene: TRBV19
CDR3aa: CATDRNEKLFF

j_gene: TRBJ2-7
v_gene: TRBV10-3
CDR3aa: CAISESQQGYEQYF

j_gene: TRBJ1-4
v_gene: TRBV7-9
CDR3aa: CASSFSNSGTNTNEKLFF

j_gene: TRBJ2-3
v_gene: TRBV7-2
CDR3aa: CASSYSGISTDTQYF

j_gene: TRBJ2-5
v_gene: TRBV4-1
CDR3aa: CASSQGTEETQYF

j_gene: TRBJ1-5
v_gene: TRBV7-9
CDR3aa: CASSLGLARQDSNQPQHF

j_gene: TRBJ1-1
v_gene: TRBV7-6
CDR3aa: CASSLQGTNTEAFF

j_gene: TRBJ1-1
v_gene: TRBV5-1
CDR3aa: CASSRIPGQTEAFF

j_gene: TRBJ1-3
v_gene: TRBV5-4
CDR3aa: CASSSRTGSGNTIYF

j_gene: TRBJ2-5
v_gene: TRBV5-4
CDR3aa: CASSLGQAGGLETQYF

j_gene: TRBJ2-7
v_gene: TRBV9
CDR3aa: CASSVGSMGYEQYF

j_gene: TRBJ1-4
v_gene: TRBV18
CDR3aa: CASRPGTGFEKLFF

j_gene: TRBJ1-2
v_gene: TRBV23-1
CDR3aa: CASSHSQGANYGYTF

j_gene: TRBJ2-1
v_gene: TRBV10-3
CDR3aa: CAISDLDRVARNEQFF

j_gene: TRBJ1-5
v_gene: TRBV6-2/TRBV6-3
CDR3aa: CASSRGHTSGSQHF

j_gene: TRBJ1-2
v_gene: TRBV12-3/TRBV12-4
CDR3aa: CATQQGNGYTF

j_gene: TRBJ1-2
v_gene: TRBV1
CDR3aa: CTSSQSGQGEVHYGYTF

j_gene: TRBJ1-2
v_gene: TRBV11-2
CDR3aa: CASSLRQGASYGYTF

j_gene: TRBJ1-5
v_gene: TRBV7-2
CDR3aa: CASSLGGVRNQPQHF

j_gene: TRBJ1-3
v_gene: TRBV7-9
CDR3aa: CASSLAGFSGNTIYF

j_gene: TRBJ2-2
v_gene: TRBV11-1
CDR3aa: CASSLVRAGELFF

j_gene: TRBJ1-2
v_gene: TRBV6-4
CDR3aa: CASSGLQGAGGYTF

j_gene: TRBJ1-2
v_gene: TRBV5-5
CDR3aa: CASSLNRGQGGYTF

j_gene: TRBJ2-5
v_gene: TRBV19
CDR3aa: CASSIVVAGGPIQETQYF

j_gene: TRBJ1-5
v_gene: TRBV19
CDR3aa: CASRVTGSGQPQHF

j_gene: TRBJ1-5
v_gene: TRBV19
CDR3aa: CASSIVTGGGSNQPQHF

j_gene: TRBJ1-3
v_gene: TRBV11-1
CDR3aa: CASSPGLYGNTIYF